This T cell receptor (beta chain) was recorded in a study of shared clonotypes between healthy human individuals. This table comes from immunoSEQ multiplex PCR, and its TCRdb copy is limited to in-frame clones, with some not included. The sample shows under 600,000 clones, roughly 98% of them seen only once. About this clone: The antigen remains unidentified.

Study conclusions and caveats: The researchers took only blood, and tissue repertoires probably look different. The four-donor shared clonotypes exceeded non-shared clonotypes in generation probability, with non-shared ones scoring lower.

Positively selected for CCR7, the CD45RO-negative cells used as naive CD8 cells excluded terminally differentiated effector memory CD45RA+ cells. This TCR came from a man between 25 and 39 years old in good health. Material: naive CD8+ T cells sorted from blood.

CDR3 residues: CSVEDRAMNTEAFF. The CDR3 coding sequence is TGCAGCGTAGAGGACAGGGCGATGAACACTGAAGCTTTCTTT. The V call is TRBV29-1, the J call TRBJ1-1, with 8 bases aligning to TRBD1. This CDR3 contains 14 residues. Germline CDR1 is SQVTM and CDR2 is ANQGSEA. Trimming at V came to 6 bases and at J to 0 bases, leaving 6 bases not matched to a gene. Full variable domain (missing parts from reference TRBV29-1 and TRBJ1-1): SAVISQKPSRDICQRGTSLTIQCQVDSQVTMMFWYRQQPGQSLTLIATANQGSEATYESGFVIDKFPISRPNLTFSTLTVSNMSPEDSSIYLCSVEDRAMNTEAFFGQGTRLTVV.